What follows are 21 T cell receptor beta chains derived from one specimen sequenced in a study of blood T cell repertoires in COVID-19. Assay: immunoSEQ multiplex PCR; the TCRdb copy retains only in-frame clones and omits some. Among about 49,000 clones listed, under 90% were seen once. Input material: peripheral blood. These receptors all stem from an elderly woman with COVID-19, enrolled during active disease.

The J gene is TRBJ2-3, the V gene TRBV4-2; 11 bases map to TRBD1. CDR1 and CDR2 (germline): LGHNA, YNFKEQ. This CDR3 region has 18 residues. The V gene end was trimmed by 3 bases and the J gene end by 4 bases; junction bases not matched to a gene: 12. This chain's CDR3 is CASSQAIEGGQGADTQYF. The CDR3 DNA reads TGTGCCAGCAGCCAGGCGATAGAAGGGGGACAGGGGGCAGATACGCAGTATTTT.

The chain employs TRBV9 and TRBJ2-5; TRBD2 is a possible D gene (6 bases). Per germline, CDR1 SGDLS and CDR2 YYNGEE. Trimming pared 1 base from V and 5 bases from J, leaving 18 bases between. The CDR3 runs 16 residues. DNA for the CDR3: TGTGCCAGCAGCGTATTTGGCGGGAAAGGGATGGAGACCCAGTACTTC. Amino acid sequence: CASSVFGGKGMETQYF.

V and J are TRBV11-2 and TRBJ2-7; D is unclear. Germline CDR1 reads SGHAT; CDR2 reads FQNNGV. The CDR3 has 15 amino acids. Trimming took 0 bases from V and 5 from J, leaving 14 bases between them. CDR3 protein: CASSLDLQRSHEQYF. For the CDR3, the DNA is TGTGCCAGCAGCTTAGATCTTCAGCGTTCCCACGAGCAGTACTTC.

The J gene is TRBJ2-1, the V gene TRBV29-1, with 9 bases matching TRBD2. V shed 8 bases and J 12 bases; nucleotides not matched to a gene: 14. The CDR3 spans 13 residues. CDR1 is SQVTM, CDR2 ANQGSEA, per germline. CDR3 amino acids: CSTNHGGRAAQFF. The CDR3 nucleotides are TGCAGCACAAACCATGGCGGGAGGGCCGCGCAGTTCTTC.

There are a few counts of this clone. The J gene is TRBJ2-1, the V gene TRBV27, with a possible D match to TRBD2 (7 bases). Trimming took 6 bases from V and 4 from J, leaving 19 bases between them. CDR1 is MNHEY, CDR2 SMNVEV, per germline (reference sequence). This CDR3 contains 16 residues. The CDR3 DNA follows: TGTGCCAGCAGGGGGGCTAGCGGATTACTTTACAATGAGCAGTTCTTC. Amino acids: CASRGASGLLYNEQFF.

The chain employs TRBV19 and TRBJ1-6; D call uncertain. Germline V CDR1 and CDR2: LNHDA, SQIVND (reference sequence). The germline V and J ends were trimmed by 4 bases and 0 bases, with 7 bases remaining between them. CDR3 length: 15 amino acids. CDR3 sequence (DNA): TGTGCCAGTAGTACCCGTAGCTCCTATAATTCACCCCTCCACTTT. Residues: CASSTRSSYNSPLHF.

The rearrangement uses TRBV5-8 and TRBJ1-1; D is unresolved. Per the germline V gene, CDR1 is SGHTS and CDR2 is YDEGEE. Trimming stripped 0 bases from V and 1 base from J, with 7 bases between. The CDR3 totals 14 residues. CDR3: CASSLGTGNTEAFF. CDR3 coding DNA: TGTGCCAGCAGCTTGGGAACCGGGAACACTGAAGCTTTCTTT.

This clone was found once. The genes are TRBV28 and TRBJ2-7, with unresolved D. Germline CDR1 reads MDHEN; CDR2 reads SYDVKM. The CDR3 length is 13 residues. V was cut by 6 bases and J by 6 bases, with 15 bases left in between. CDR3 amino acids: CASSPEQMREQYF. The CDR3 DNA reads TGTGCCAGCAGCCCGGAACAGATGCGCGAGCAGTACTTC.

V and J are TRBV6-5 and TRBJ2-7, with TRBD2 identical over 9 bases. Germline trimming cut 8 bases from V and 6 bases from J; bases unmatched to any gene: 14. Germline CDR1 MNHEY, CDR2 SVGAGI. This CDR3 has 15 residues. The CDR3 loop reads CASQPRGRARGEQYF. CDR3 sequence (DNA): TGTGCCAGCCAGCCCCGCGGGAGGGCCCGGGGCGAGCAGTACTTC.

This clone showed up just once. The chain joins TRBV30 to TRBJ2-1; 9 bases match TRBD1. Germline CDR1 reads GTSNPN; CDR2 reads SVGIG (reference sequence). V shed 8 bases, J shed 6 bases, and the junction held 11 bases outside the gene matches. The CDR3 runs 14 residues. CDR3 sequence (DNA): TGTGCCCAAGCCCGGGACAGGGTTGGCAATGAGCAGTTCTTC. The encoded protein is CAQARDRVGNEQFF. The whole variable domain, remainder taken from reference TRBV30 and TRBJ2-1, is SQTIHQWPATLVQPVGSPLSLECTVEGTSNPNLYWYRQAAGRGLQLLFYSVGIGQISSEVPQNLSASRPQDRQFILSSKKLLLSDSGFYLCAQARDRVGNEQFFGPGTRLTVL.

In its sample, this clone was seen a few times. The rearrangement joins TRBV6-4 to TRBJ2-1; 9 bases agree with TRBD2. Germline assignment: CDR1 MRHNA and CDR2 SNTAGT. Trimming cost V 3 bases and J 6 bases; bases outside gene matches: 15. The CDR3 loop spans 18 amino acids. In nucleotides, the CDR3 is TGTGCCAGCAGTGAAGCACGGGGCGGGAGGGCTGTTGTCAATGAGCAGTTCTTC. Amino acid sequence: CASSEARGGRAVVNEQFF.

CDR3 region: CASSPGGTFETYGYTF. CDR3 nucleotides: TGTGCCAGCAGTCCAGGGGGTACTTTCGAGACTTATGGCTACACCTTC. This rearrangement joins TRBV28 to TRBJ1-2; 7 bases align to TRBD1. J lost 5 bases, V lost 5 bases, and 14 bases had no gene match. Germline CDR1 and CDR2: MDHEN and SYDVKM. This CDR3 is 16 amino acids long.

The chain uses TRBV5-1 and TRBJ2-1; perhaps TRBD2 as D (6 bases). V lost 3 bases to trimming and J lost 9 bases, with 10 bases between them. The CDR3 runs to 12 residues. Germline CDR1 is SGHRS and CDR2 is YFSETQ. CDR3 region: CASSWRVGEQFF. CDR3 sequence (DNA): TGCGCCAGCAGCTGGAGGGTGGGTGAGCAGTTCTTC. The full variable domain, its missing parts supplied by reference TRBV5-1 and TRBJ2-1, is KAGVTQTPRYLIKTRGQQVTLSCSPISGHRSVSWYQQTPGQGLQFLFEYFSETQRNKGNFPGRFSGRQFSNSRSEMNVSTLELGDSALYLCASSWRVGEQFFGPGTRLTVL.

The rearrangement links TRBV14 to TRBJ2-3, with a possible D match to TRBD2 (6 bases). The CDR3 runs to 17 residues. CDR1 is SGHDN, CDR2 FVKESK, per germline. Trimming took off 0 bases at V and 3 bases at J, with 16 bases between the two ends. The CDR3 bases are TGTGCCAGCAGCCAAGAGCGAGGAGGGCCGGCTACAGATACGCAGTATTTT. Its translation: CASSQERGGPATDTQYF.

The V and J genes are TRBV3-1 (or the pseudogene TRBV3-2) and TRBJ2-1; 14 nucleotides match TRBD2. The J segment lost 9 bases and the V segment lost 3 bases, leaving 4 bases of the junction unmatched. The CDR3 spans 15 residues. CDR1 is LGHDT, CDR2 YNNKEL, per germline (reference sequence). The CDR3 loop is CASSQGTSGRSEQFF. The CDR3 DNA reads as TGTGCCAGCAGCCAGGGGACTAGCGGGAGAAGTGAGCAGTTCTTC.

J is TRBJ2-1 and V is TRBV4-2, with 11 bases matching TRBD2. Per germline, CDR1 LGHNA and CDR2 YNFKEQ. CDR3 length: 19 amino acids. The V and J ends lost 4 bases and 0 bases, in that order; junction bases with no gene match: 11. The CDR3 is CASSPRLVAGGSSYNEQFF. The DNA for the CDR3 is TGTGCCAGCAGCCCAAGGTTGGTAGCGGGAGGGAGCTCCTACAATGAGCAGTTCTTC.

The chain joins TRBV4-2 to TRBJ1-2; 8 bases align to TRBD1. The CDR3 spans 15 residues. Germline CDR1 reads LGHNA; CDR2 reads YNFKEQ. The V segment lost 2 bases and the J segment 6 bases; nucleotides outside the gene matches: 8. In nucleotides, the CDR3 is TGTGCCAGCAGCCAAAGGACAGGGACATTTGATGGCTACACCTTC. This translates into CASSQRTGTFDGYTF.

The chain employs TRBV11-2 and TRBJ1-2; TRBD1 might be the D (6 bases). V shed 1 base and J shed 4 bases, with 7 bases lying between them. The CDR3 spans 13 residues. The V gene's germline CDR1 is SGHAT and CDR2 FQNNGV. CDR3 bases: TGTGCCAGCAGCTTAGGGACAGCCTATGGCTACACCTTC. Its translation: CASSLGTAYGYTF.

V usage is TRBV9 and J usage is TRBJ2-2; D is perhaps TRBD2 (5 bases). The CDR3 is made up of 14 amino acids. Trimming stripped 2 bases from V and 1 base from J, with 6 bases between. CDR1 and CDR2 from the germline V gene are SGDLS and YYNGEE. CDR3 DNA sequence: TGTGCCAGCAGCGTCGCGGGGAACACCGGGGAGCTGTTTTTT. This sequence encodes CASSVAGNTGELFF.

The gene calls are TRBV9 and TRBJ1-3; TRBD1 agrees at 10 bases. Trimming cost V 3 bases and J 4 bases; bases outside gene matches: 4. The CDR3 extends over 15 amino acids. Looked up from germline, CDR1 is SGDLS and CDR2 is YYNGEE. This CDR3 reads CASSGQGAVGNTIYF. CDR3 bases: TGTGCCAGCAGCGGACAGGGGGCGGTCGGAAACACCATATATTTT.

The chain combines TRBV30 with TRBJ2-3; 9 bases line up with TRBD1. Trimming at V came to 1 base and at J to 7 bases, leaving 6 bases not matched to a gene. The germline CDR1 and CDR2 sequences are GTSNPN and SVGIG (reference sequence). The CDR3 contains 14 residues. The CDR3 here is CAWSDGTGMNTQYF. The CDR3 region has the DNA TGTGCCTGGAGTGACGGGACAGGGATGAATACGCAGTATTTT.